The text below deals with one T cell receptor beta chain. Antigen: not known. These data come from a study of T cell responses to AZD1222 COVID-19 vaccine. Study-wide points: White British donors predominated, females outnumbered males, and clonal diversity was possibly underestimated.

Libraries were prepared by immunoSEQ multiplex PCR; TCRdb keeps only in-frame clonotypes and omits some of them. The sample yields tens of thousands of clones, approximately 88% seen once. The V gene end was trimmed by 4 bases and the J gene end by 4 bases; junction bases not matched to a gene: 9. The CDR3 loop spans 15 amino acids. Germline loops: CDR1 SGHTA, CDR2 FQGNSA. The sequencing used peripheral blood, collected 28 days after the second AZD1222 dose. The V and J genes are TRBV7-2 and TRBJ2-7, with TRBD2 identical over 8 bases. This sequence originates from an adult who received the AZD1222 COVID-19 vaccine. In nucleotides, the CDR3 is TGTGCCAGCAGCTCCATTTCGGGACTAGGGTACGAGCAGTACTTC. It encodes CASSSISGLGYEQYF.